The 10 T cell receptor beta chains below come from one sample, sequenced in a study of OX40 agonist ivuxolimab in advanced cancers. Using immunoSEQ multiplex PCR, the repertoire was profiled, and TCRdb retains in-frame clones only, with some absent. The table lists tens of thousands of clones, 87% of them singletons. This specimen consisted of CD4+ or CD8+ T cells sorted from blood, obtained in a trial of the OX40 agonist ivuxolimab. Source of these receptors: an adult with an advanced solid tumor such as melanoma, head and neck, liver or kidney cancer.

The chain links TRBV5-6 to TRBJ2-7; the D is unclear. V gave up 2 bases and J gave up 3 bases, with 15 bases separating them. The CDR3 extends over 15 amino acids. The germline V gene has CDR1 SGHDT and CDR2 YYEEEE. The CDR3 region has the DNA TGTGCCAGCAGCTTTTGGGCCCGGGTCCGCTACGAGCAGTACTTC. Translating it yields CASSFWARVRYEQYF.

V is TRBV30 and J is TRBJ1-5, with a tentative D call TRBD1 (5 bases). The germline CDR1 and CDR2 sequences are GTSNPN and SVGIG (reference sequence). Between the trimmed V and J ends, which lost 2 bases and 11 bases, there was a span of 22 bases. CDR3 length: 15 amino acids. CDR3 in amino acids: CAWSRPQGGMGTQHF. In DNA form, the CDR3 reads TGTGCCTGGAGTAGACCCCAGGGTGGGATGGGGACCCAGCATTTT. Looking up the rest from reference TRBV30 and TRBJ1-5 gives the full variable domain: SQTIHQWPATLVQPVGSPLSLECTVEGTSNPNLYWYRQAAGRGLQLLFYSVGIGQISSEVPQNLSASRPQDRQFILSSKKLLLSDSGFYLCAWSRPQGGMGTQHFGDGTRLSIL.

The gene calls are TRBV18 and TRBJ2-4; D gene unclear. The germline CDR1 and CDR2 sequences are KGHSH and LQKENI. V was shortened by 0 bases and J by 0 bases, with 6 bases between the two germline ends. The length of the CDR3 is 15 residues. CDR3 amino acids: CASSPPTLAKNIQYF. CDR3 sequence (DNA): TGTGCCAGCTCACCACCGACGCTAGCCAAAAACATTCAGTACTTC.

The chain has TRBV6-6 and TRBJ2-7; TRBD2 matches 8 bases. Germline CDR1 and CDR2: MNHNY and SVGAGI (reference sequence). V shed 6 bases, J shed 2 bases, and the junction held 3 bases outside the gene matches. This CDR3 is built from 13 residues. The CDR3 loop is CASRSGGTYEQYF. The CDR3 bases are TGTGCCAGCAGGAGCGGGGGAACCTACGAGCAGTACTTC.

The CDR3 region has the DNA TGTGCCAGCAGTGGGATTCAGCCCAATACGAACACCGGGGAGCTGTTTTTT. Translation gives CASSGIQPNTNTGELFF. The chain couples TRBV2 to TRBJ2-2; D is undetermined. CDR1 is SNHLY and CDR2 is FYNNEI in the germline V gene. Deletions cut 4 bases from V and 0 bases from J, with 15 bases between. The CDR3 contains 17 residues.

CDR3 in amino acids: CASSTFRDTEAFF. The CDR3, as DNA: TGTGCCAGCAGCACCTTTCGGGACACTGAAGCTTTCTTT. The gene calls are TRBV7-9 and TRBJ1-1; D is unclear. CDR3 length equals 13 residues. The germline gives CDR1 SEHNR, CDR2 FQNEAQ (reference sequence). The germline V and J ends were trimmed by 5 bases and 3 bases, with 10 bases remaining between them.

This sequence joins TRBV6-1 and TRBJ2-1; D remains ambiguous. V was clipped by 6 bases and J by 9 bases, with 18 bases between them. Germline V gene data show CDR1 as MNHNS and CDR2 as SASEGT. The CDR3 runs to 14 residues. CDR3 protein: CASRARTLVPEQFF. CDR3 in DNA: TGTGCCAGCAGGGCCCGAACCCTAGTTCCTGAGCAGTTCTTC.

The CDR3 DNA reads TGTGCCAGCAGTGTGTCGATAGTTAATTCACCCCTCCACTTT. Amino acid sequence: CASSVSIVNSPLHF. The chain carries TRBV6-6 and TRBJ1-6; D gene ambiguous. The CDR3 is made up of 14 amino acids. V lost 5 bases to trimming and J lost 6 bases, with 11 bases between them. Per germline, CDR1 MNHNY and CDR2 SVGAGI (reference sequence).

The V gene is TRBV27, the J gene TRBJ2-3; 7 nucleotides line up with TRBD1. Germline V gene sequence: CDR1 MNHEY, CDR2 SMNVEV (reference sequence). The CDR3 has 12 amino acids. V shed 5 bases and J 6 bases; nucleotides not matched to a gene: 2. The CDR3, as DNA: TGTGCCAGCAGTATCAGGGGGGATACGCAGTATTTT. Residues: CASSIRGDTQYF.

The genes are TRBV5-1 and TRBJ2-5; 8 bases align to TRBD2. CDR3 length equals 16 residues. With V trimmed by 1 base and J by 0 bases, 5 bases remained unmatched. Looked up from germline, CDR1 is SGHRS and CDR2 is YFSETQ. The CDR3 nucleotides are TGCGCCAGCAGCTTGATTGGCGGGGGGAACCAAGAGACCCAGTACTTC. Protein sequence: CASSLIGGGNQETQYF.